A single sample is the source of the 14 T cell receptor beta chains below, sequenced in a study of CD8 T cells in Susac syndrome. The RNA, about 0.45 to 1 ug, was put through reverse transcription using random hexamers. TCRdb analysed the immunoSEQ multiplex PCR reads with MiXCR anew, one entry per CDR3 protein. This sample has about 18,000 distinct CDR3 sequences; approximately 95% occur once, and the top ten carry around 0.25%. Specimen: CD8+ T cells from PBMCs. These receptors were taken from a human donor in good health.

The chain uses TRBV10-3 and TRBJ2-1; D tentatively reads TRBD1 or TRBD2 (5 bases each). The CDR3 spans 17 residues. Germline V gene sequence: CDR1 ENHRY, CDR2 SYGVKD. The ends were cut back, 5 bases at V and 4 bases at J, with 21 bases in the middle. The CDR3 loop is CAISTRGVGVPYNEQFF. In DNA, the CDR3 is TGTGCCATCAGTACACGAGGCGTGGGGGTGCCATACAATGAGCAGTTCTTC.

This clonotype occurred once. This sequence joins TRBV12-5 and TRBJ1-1; no clear D gene. Trimming left V 4 bases short and J 4 bases short, with 10 bases between. The germline CDR1 and CDR2 sequences are LGHNT and FRNRAP. The CDR3 is made up of 13 amino acids. The CDR3 loop reads CASGSGGVTEAFF. DNA of the CDR3: TGTGCTAGTGGTTCCGGCGGTGTCACTGAAGCTTTCTTT.

The genes are TRBV24-1 and TRBJ2-5, with D possibly TRBD1 on 5 matching bases. The length of the CDR3 is 17 residues. The V gene lost 1 base and the J gene lost 5 bases, with 19 bases spanning the gap. Per germline, CDR1 KGHDR and CDR2 SFDVKD. This CDR3 reads CATSDFLTVGGGETQYF. The DNA for the CDR3 is TGTGCCACCAGTGATTTCCTGACAGTGGGCGGTGGGGAGACCCAGTACTTC.

The rearrangement joins TRBV11-2 to TRBJ2-1, with no clear D. Germline CDR1 reads SGHAT; CDR2 reads FQNNGV. Trimming pared 5 bases from V and 5 bases from J, leaving 16 bases between. The CDR3 length is 15 residues. CDR3 protein: CASSVRSGINNEQFF. CDR3 DNA sequence: TGTGCCAGCAGCGTTCGAAGTGGGATTAACAATGAGCAGTTCTTC.

The table lists this clonotype with a count of one. The chain couples TRBV11-2 to TRBJ2-2; D is perhaps TRBD2 (5 bases). In germline, CDR1 is SGHAT, CDR2 FQNNGV. V dropped 5 bases and J dropped 4 bases, with 14 bases sitting between them. CDR3 length equals 15 residues. The CDR3 here is CASSLAGPLTGELFF. DNA of the CDR3: TGTGCCAGCAGCCTAGCTGGCCCCCTCACCGGGGAGCTGTTTTTT.

The chain recombines TRBV6-5 with TRBJ2-4; 11 bases agree with TRBD1. The CDR3 sequence is 14 residues long. The V and J ends lost 6 bases and 6 bases, in that order; junction bases with no gene match: 4. Germline CDR1 and CDR2: MNHEY and SVGAGI. CDR3 sequence (DNA): TGTGCCAGCAGGGCCGGGACAGGGGGAAACATTCAGTACTTC. This sequence encodes CASRAGTGGNIQYF.

The chain carries TRBV6-5 and TRBJ2-1, with 7 positions matching TRBD2. V was pared by 4 bases and J by 6 bases, with 6 bases of the junction left unmatched. The CDR3 sequence is 14 residues long. Germline V gene sequence: CDR1 MNHEY, CDR2 SVGAGI. For the CDR3, the DNA is TGTGCCAGCAGTTTAGCGGGTTCGACCAATGAGCAGTTCTTC. Its translation: CASSLAGSTNEQFF.

The chain uses TRBV7-9 and TRBJ1-1; 8 positions match TRBD1. The CDR3 length is 14 residues. Trimming cost V 4 bases and J 5 bases; bases outside gene matches: 6. Germline-derived CDR1 and CDR2 are SEHNR and FQNEAQ (reference sequence). CDR3 loop: CASSWIRQGTEAFF. The CDR3 DNA follows: TGTGCCAGCAGCTGGATCCGACAGGGGACTGAAGCTTTCTTT.

The chain combines TRBV2 with TRBJ1-1; D is perhaps TRBD1 (5 bases). Trimming removed 4 bases from V and 5 bases from J, with 11 bases in between. Germline V gene sequence: CDR1 SNHLY, CDR2 FYNNEI. CDR3 size: 13 residues. This CDR3 is CASSGGWSTEAFF. In DNA, the CDR3 is TGTGCCAGCAGTGGGGGGTGGAGTACTGAAGCTTTCTTT.

CDR3 amino acids: CASSFYSGWALNTEAFF. CDR3 in DNA: TGTGCCAGCAGCTTTTACAGCGGATGGGCCTTGAACACTGAAGCTTTCTTT. The gene calls are TRBV5-6 and TRBJ1-1; D remains ambiguous. This CDR3 spans 17 amino acids. The V end was cut by 2 bases, the J end by 0 bases, with 17 bases between. Germline V gives CDR1 SGHDT, CDR2 YYEEEE. Full variable domain (rest looked up from reference TRBV5-6 and TRBJ1-1): DAGVTQSPTHLIKTRGQQVTLRCSPKSGHDTVSWYQQALGQGPQFIFQYYEEEERQRGNFPDRFSGHQFPNYSSELNVNALLLGDSALYLCASSFYSGWALNTEAFFGQGTRLTVV.

The V gene is TRBV4-2, the J gene TRBJ2-1; no definite D call. This CDR3 has 15 amino acids. V shed 3 bases and J shed 10 bases, with 19 bases lying between them. Germline V gene lookup returns CDR1 LGHNA and CDR2 YNFKEQ. The CDR3 here is CASSHEISLPVEQFF. CDR3 nucleotide sequence: TGTGCCAGCAGCCACGAAATATCCTTACCCGTGGAGCAGTTCTTC.

V usage is TRBV11-1 and J usage is TRBJ2-1, with TRBD2 identical over 13 bases. V lost 4 bases, J lost 8 bases, and 20 bases stayed unmatched. Germline V gives CDR1 SGHAT, CDR2 FQDESV (reference sequence). This CDR3 has 20 amino acids. The CDR3 nucleotides are TGTGCCAGCAGCTCGATGGGACTAGCGGGACCGGAGTCCCTTTCGGATGAGCAGTTCTTC. Its protein is CASSSMGLAGPESLSDEQFF.

The chain combines TRBV10-3 with TRBJ2-1, with 10 bases fitting TRBD2. With V trimmed by 7 bases and J by 4 bases, 7 bases remained unmatched. Germline CDR1 and CDR2: ENHRY and SYGVKD. CDR3 length equals 15 residues. The CDR3 DNA follows: TGTGCCATCACTCGGACTAGCGGATTATACAATGAGCAGTTCTTC. Translated: CAITRTSGLYNEQFF.

V usage is TRBV28 and J usage is TRBJ2-1; a weak D match, TRBD1 (6 bases). The CDR3 is made up of 15 amino acids. Trimming pared 2 bases from V and 2 bases from J, leaving 10 bases between. CDR1 is MDHEN, CDR2 SYDVKM, per germline. CDR3 DNA: TGTGCCAGCAGTTTACGGACAGCAGCCTACAATGAGCAGTTCTTC. It is translated as CASSLRTAAYNEQFF. Full variable domain (outside the CDR3, taken from reference TRBV28 and TRBJ2-1): DVKVTQSSRYLVKRTGEKVFLECVQDMDHENMFWYRQDPGLGLRLIYFSYDVKMKEKGDIPEGYSVSREKKERFSLILESASTNQTSMYLCASSLRTAAYNEQFFGPGTRLTVL.